This record concerns one T cell receptor beta chain sequence. This sequence may be a read error, since a much larger clone differs from it by one base. The CDR3 covers 15 residues. CDR1 is WSHSY, CDR2 SAAADI, per germline. The use of genomic DNA as template underpinned the TCR beta VDJ and CDR3 profiling. TCRdb called the reads again in MiXCR, with one record for every CDR3 protein. The data show about 81,000 distinct CDR3 sequences, with less than 60% seen just once and about 66% held by the top ten. The data were taken from a study of CD8+CD57+ T cells in acquired aplastic anemia. The receptor was derived from a human donor in good health, serving as a control. Sequencing was performed on sorted CD4+, CD8+, or CD8+CD57+ T cells (not recorded which) from PBMCs. The chain joins TRBV10-2 to TRBJ1-4; D is unclear. The CDR3 region is CASSEKSATNAKLFF. CDR3 DNA: TGCGCCAGCAGTGAGAAATCCGCAACTAATGCAAAACTGTTTTTT.